The rows below give T cell receptor beta chains drawn from one sample of a study of T cells in localized non-small cell lung cancer. Measured with immunoSEQ multiplex PCR; TCRdb has only the in-frame clones, and not every one. The sample has 64,000 or so clones, approximately 87% seen once. The sample in question was peripheral blood, obtained before any cancer treatment. These receptors came from a woman aged 35 to 75 with stage I lung adenocarcinoma. The CDR3 runs from the conserved cysteine through the conserved F or W. D genes are given only for firm matches. Size tells how often a clone was seen (once, few, many) or the class of an expanded clone, and some rows leave it out.

size,D,V,J,DNA,CDR3
NA,NA,TRBV7-9,TRBJ2-5,TGTGCCAGCAGCTTAGTAACGGGGGCAGAGACCCAGTACTTC,CASSLVTGAETQYF
NA,TRBD2,TRBV19,TRBJ2-1,TGTGCCAGTAGTCCACGTGGGGCTAGCGGGGTTTTCTACAATGAGCAGTTCTTC,CASSPRGASGVFYNEQFF
NA,TRBD1,TRBV6-5,TRBJ2-7,TGTGCCAGCAGGAGACAGGGGACCTTTTACGAGCAGTACTTC,CASRRQGTFYEQYF
NA,NA,TRBV5-5,TRBJ2-2,TGTGCCAGCAGCTTCGTCCAGGGGGAGCTGTTTTTT,CASSFVQGELFF
NA,NA,TRBV28,TRBJ1-1,TGTGCCAGCAGTTTAGGGGGCTTGGGGATGAACACTGAAGCTTTCTTT,CASSLGGLGMNTEAFF
NA,NA,TRBV7-2,TRBJ1-2,TGTGCCAGCAGCTTATACAGTGGCTACACCTTC,CASSLYSGYTF
NA,TRBD1,TRBV6-5,TRBJ1-1,TGTGCCAGCTCAGGGGGGGGCACTGAAGCTTTCTTT,CASSGGGTEAFF
NA,NA,TRBV27,TRBJ1-5,TGTGCCAGCAGGTCGGGAGCGGGCAATCAGCCCCAGCATTTT,CASRSGAGNQPQHF
NA,NA,TRBV28,TRBJ1-4,TGTGCCAGCAGTTCGACAAGGGGCTGGGAAGAAAAACTGTTTTTT,CASSSTRGWEEKLFF
NA,TRBD1,TRBV7-2,TRBJ2-7,TGTGCCAGCTCCGGGACAGAAGTCCCCTACGAGCAGTACTTC,CASSGTEVPYEQYF
NA,TRBD2,TRBV9,TRBJ2-1,TGTGCCAGCAGCGTGCGGGAGGGCGAAGGCGATGAGCAGTTCTTC,CASSVREGEGDEQFF
NA,NA,TRBV29-1,TRBJ2-7,TGCAGCGTTGTAGAACACGGCCTAGGGTACGAGCAGTACTTC,CSVVEHGLGYEQYF
NA,TRBD2,TRBV5-1,TRBJ2-1,TGCGCCAGCACGGGACTAGCGGCGGGCAATGAGCAGTTCTTC,CASTGLAAGNEQFF
NA,TRBD2,TRBV9,TRBJ2-2,TGTGCCAGCAGCGTGCAGGGACTAGCGGGGGGCGAGGAGCTGTTTTTT,CASSVQGLAGGEELFF
NA,NA,TRBV9,TRBJ1-3,TGTGCCAGCAGCCGGGAGCCCGGGGCTTCCTCTGGAAACACCATATATTTT,CASSREPGASSGNTIYF
NA,NA,TRBV6-6,TRBJ1-5,TGTGCCAGCAGTCCCCGAGCTGGGGTCGGCAATCAGCCCCAGCATTTT,CASSPRAGVGNQPQHF
NA,TRBD1,TRBV19,TRBJ1-5,TGTGCCAGTAGTATTGGCAGGGGGAACCAGCCCCAGCATTTT,CASSIGRGNQPQHF
NA,TRBD2,TRBV15,TRBJ2-1,TGTGCCACCAGCAGCCACTGGGGTGGCCGACTAGCGGGAAACGAGCAGTTCTTC,CATSSHWGGRLAGNEQFF
NA,NA,TRBV28,TRBJ2-2,TGTGCCAGCAGTTTAGCCGGGGAGCTGTTTTTT,CASSLAGELFF
once,NA,TRBV27,TRBJ2-7,TGTGCCAGCATTTCTAGCGCGTACGAGCAGTACTTC,CASISSAYEQYF
once,NA,TRBV28,TRBJ1-3,TGTGCCAGCACTCCAGGGACCGGGGGCGCGAACACCATATATTTT,CASTPGTGGANTIYF
NA,NA,TRBV30,TRBJ2-3,TGTGCCTGGAGTGTAAATTTGGGTGGCCCAGATACGCAGTATTTT,CAWSVNLGGPDTQYF
NA,NA,TRBV5-8,TRBJ2-3,TGTGCCAGCAGCTTGGCAGCCCTTAGCACAGATACGCAGTATTTT,CASSLAALSTDTQYF
NA,NA,TRBV11-3,TRBJ2-7,TGTGCCAGCAGCTTAGGAGGGGGGTACGAGCAGTACTTC,CASSLGGGYEQYF
NA,NA,TRBV2,TRBJ2-2,TGTGCCAGCAGTGCCGACGGAAGAACCGGGGAGCTGTTTTTT,CASSADGRTGELFF
NA,NA,TRBV9,TRBJ1-1,TGTGCCAGCAGCAAAGGGACTCTAGTTGAAGCTTTCTTT,CASSKGTLVEAFF
few,NA,TRBV11-2,TRBJ2-1,TGTGCCAGCAGGCTGACGAGCAATGAGCAGTTCTTC,CASRLTSNEQFF
NA,TRBD2,TRBV6-4,TRBJ2-6,TGTGCCAGCAGTGTCCGGGGGGACCCCACTGGGGCCAACGTCCTGACTTTC,CASSVRGDPTGANVLTF
once,NA,TRBV5-1,TRBJ2-3,TGCGCCAGCAGCTTGGGACGCTGGACTAGCACAGATACGCAGTATTTT,CASSLGRWTSTDTQYF
NA,TRBD1,TRBV7-3,TRBJ2-1,TGTGCCAGCAGTTTTTTAGGGGGACAGGGTGGCTACAATGAGCAGTTCTTC,CASSFLGGQGGYNEQFF
NA,NA,TRBV11-2,TRBJ1-1,TGTGCCAGCAGCTTAGTGGGCCCGGCGAACACTGAAGCTTTCTTT,CASSLVGPANTEAFF
NA,TRBD2,TRBV11-3,TRBJ2-1,TGTGCCAGCAGCTTACGCGGGAGTTATGGTGAGCAGTTCTTC,CASSLRGSYGEQFF
NA,NA,TRBV27,TRBJ1-1,TGTGCCAGCAGTGTGCGGGGGGCTACTGAAGCTTTCTTT,CASSVRGATEAFF
NA,TRBD1,TRBV2,TRBJ1-5,TGTGCCAGCAGCCCCGGGACAGGGGGTAGTCAGCCCCAGCATTTT,CASSPGTGGSQPQHF
NA,NA,TRBV7-9,TRBJ2-7,TGTGCCAGCAGCTGGAGGGATTTCTCCTACGAGCAGTACTTC,CASSWRDFSYEQYF